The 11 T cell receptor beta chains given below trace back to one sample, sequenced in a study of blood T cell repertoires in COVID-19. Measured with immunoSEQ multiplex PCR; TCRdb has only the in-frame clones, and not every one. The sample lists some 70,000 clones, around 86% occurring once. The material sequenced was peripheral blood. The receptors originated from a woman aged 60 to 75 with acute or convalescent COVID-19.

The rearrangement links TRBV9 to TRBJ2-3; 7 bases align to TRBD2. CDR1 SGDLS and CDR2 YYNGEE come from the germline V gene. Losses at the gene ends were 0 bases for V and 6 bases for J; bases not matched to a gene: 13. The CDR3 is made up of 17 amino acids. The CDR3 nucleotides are TGTGCCAGCAGCGTAGGGGGCGGGGGAACCTGGTCGGATACGCAGTATTTT. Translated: CASSVGGGGTWSDTQYF.

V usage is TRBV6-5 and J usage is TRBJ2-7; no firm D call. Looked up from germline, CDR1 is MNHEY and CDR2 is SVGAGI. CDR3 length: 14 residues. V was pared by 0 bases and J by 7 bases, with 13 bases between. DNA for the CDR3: TGTGCCAGCAGTTACTCGGTAGGAGTCGGGGAGCAGTACTTC. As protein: CASSYSVGVGEQYF.

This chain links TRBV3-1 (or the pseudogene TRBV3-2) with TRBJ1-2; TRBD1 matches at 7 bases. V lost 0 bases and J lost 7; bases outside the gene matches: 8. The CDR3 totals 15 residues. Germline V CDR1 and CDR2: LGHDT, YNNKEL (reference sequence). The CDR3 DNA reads TGTGCCAGCAGCCAAGATTGGAGGGGGCTGGCTGGCTACACCTTC. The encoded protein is CASSQDWRGLAGYTF.

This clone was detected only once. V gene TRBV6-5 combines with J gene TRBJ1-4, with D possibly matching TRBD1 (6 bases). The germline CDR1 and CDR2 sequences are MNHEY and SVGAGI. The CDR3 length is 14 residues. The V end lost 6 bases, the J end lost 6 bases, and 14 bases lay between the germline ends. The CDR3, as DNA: TGTGCCAGCAGGAAAGGGGGTGGTGATGAAAAACTGTTTTTT. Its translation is CASRKGGGDEKLFF.

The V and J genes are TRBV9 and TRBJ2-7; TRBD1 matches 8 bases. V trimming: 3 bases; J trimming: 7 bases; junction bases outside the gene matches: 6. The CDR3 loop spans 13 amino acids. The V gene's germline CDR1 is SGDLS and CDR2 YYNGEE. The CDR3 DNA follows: TGTGCCAGCAGCGGGACAGGGTCCAGGGAGCAGTACTTC. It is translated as CASSGTGSREQYF. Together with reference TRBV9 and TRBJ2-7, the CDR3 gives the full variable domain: DSGVTQTPKHLITATGQRVTLRCSPRSGDLSVYWYQQSLDQGLQFLIQYYNGEERAKGNILERFSAQQFPDLHSELNLSSLELGDSALYFCASSGTGSREQYFGPGTRLTVT.

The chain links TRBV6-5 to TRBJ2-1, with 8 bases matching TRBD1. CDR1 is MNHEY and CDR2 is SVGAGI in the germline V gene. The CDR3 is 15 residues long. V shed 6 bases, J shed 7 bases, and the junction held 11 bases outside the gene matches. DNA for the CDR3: TGTGCCAGCAGCTCGACAGGGGATTCTTGGAATGAGCAGTTCTTC. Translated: CASSSTGDSWNEQFF.

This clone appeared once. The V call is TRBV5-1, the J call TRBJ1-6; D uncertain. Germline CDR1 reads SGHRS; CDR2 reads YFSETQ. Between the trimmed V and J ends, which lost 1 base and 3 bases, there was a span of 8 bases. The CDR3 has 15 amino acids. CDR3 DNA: TGCGCCAGCAGCTTGTCCGGAGGCTATAATTCACCCCTCCACTTT. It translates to CASSLSGGYNSPLHF. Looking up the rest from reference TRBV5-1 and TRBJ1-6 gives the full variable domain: KAGVTQTPRYLIKTRGQQVTLSCSPISGHRSVSWYQQTPGQGLQFLFEYFSETQRNKGNFPGRFSGRQFSNSRSEMNVSTLELGDSALYLCASSLSGGYNSPLHFGNGTRLTVT.

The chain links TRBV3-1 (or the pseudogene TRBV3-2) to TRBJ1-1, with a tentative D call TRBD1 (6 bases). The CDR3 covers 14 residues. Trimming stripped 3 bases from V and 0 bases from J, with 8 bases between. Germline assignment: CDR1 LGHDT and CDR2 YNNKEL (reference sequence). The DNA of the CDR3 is TGTGCCAGCAGCCACAGGGGAATGAACACTGAAGCTTTCTTT. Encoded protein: CASSHRGMNTEAFF.

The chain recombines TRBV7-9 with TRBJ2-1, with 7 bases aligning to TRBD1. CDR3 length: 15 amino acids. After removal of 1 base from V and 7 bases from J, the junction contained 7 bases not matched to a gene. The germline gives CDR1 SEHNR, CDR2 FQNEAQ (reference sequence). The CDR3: CASSLVTGSGNEQFF. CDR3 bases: TGTGCCAGCAGCTTAGTGACAGGGTCGGGGAATGAGCAGTTCTTC.

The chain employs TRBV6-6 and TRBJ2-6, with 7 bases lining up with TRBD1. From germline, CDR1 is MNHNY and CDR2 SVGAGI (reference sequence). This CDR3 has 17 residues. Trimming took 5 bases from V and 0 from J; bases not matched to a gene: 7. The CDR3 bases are TGTGCCAGCAGTCCACGGGACAGTAGCTCTGGGGCCAACGTCCTGACTTTC. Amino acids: CASSPRDSSSGANVLTF.

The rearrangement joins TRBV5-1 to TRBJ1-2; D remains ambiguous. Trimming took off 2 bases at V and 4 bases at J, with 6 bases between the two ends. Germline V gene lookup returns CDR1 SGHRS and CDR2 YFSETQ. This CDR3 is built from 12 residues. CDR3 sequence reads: CASSLDTYGYTF. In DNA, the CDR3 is TGCGCCAGCAGCTTAGACACCTATGGCTACACCTTC.